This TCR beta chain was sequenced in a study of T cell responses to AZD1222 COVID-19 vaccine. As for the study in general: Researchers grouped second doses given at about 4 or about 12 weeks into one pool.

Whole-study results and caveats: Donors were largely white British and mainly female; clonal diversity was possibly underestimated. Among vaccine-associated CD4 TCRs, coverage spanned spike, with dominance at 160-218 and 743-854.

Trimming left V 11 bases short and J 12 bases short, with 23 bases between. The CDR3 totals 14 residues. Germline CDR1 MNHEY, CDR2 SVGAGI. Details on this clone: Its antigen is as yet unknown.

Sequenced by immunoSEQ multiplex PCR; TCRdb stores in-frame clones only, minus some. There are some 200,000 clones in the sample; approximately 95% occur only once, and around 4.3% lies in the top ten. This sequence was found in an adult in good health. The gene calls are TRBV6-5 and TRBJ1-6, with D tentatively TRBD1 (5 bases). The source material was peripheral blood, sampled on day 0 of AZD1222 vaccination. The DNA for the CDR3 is TGTGCCGCAGGTAGATCCGGGACTCAATTACCCCTCCACTTT. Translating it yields CAAGRSGTQLPLHF.